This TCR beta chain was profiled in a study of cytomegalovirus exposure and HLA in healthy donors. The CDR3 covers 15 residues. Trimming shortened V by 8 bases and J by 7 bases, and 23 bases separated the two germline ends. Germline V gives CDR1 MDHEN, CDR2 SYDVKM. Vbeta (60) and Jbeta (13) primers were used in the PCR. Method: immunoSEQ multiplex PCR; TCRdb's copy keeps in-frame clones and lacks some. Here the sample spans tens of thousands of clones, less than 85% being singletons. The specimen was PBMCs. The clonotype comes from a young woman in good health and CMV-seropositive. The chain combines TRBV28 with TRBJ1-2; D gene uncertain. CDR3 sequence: CASLPGWASSGGYTF. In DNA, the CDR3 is TGTGCCAGCCTGCCGGGGTGGGCCAGCTCTGGTGGCTACACCTTC.